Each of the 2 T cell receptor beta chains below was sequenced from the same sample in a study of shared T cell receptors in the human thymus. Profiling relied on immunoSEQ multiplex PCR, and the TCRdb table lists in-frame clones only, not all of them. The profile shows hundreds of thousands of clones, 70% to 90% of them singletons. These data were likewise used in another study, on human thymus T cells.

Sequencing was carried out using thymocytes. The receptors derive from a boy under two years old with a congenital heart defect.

The CDR3 sequence is CASRPGSFNEKLFF. The CDR3 nucleotides are TGTGCCAGCAGACCAGGATCCTTTAATGAAAAACTGTTTTTT. The genes are TRBV28 and TRBJ1-4; no reliable D call. CDR3 length: 14 residues. Trimming took off 6 bases at V and 4 bases at J, with 12 bases between the two ends. Germline CDR1 MDHEN, CDR2 SYDVKM.

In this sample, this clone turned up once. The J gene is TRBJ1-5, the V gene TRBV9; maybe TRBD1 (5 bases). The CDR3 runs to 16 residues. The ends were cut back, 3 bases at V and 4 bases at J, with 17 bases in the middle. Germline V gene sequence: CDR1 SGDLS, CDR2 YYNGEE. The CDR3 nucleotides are TGTGCCAGCAGCGAGGGGCGACATCCTTCGAATCAGCCCCAGCATTTT. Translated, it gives CASSEGRHPSNQPQHF.